The table lists the clone carrying this T cell receptor beta chain with many counts. One entry per CDR3 protein results from TCRdb running MiXCR on the RT-PCR reads. The table includes about 700,000 distinct CDR3 sequences, approximately 14% detected once. The CDR3 extends over 18 amino acids. With 0 bases removed from V and 4 bases from J, the gap between germline ends came to 20 bases. CDR1 is LGHNA, CDR2 YSLEER, per germline. The receptor's source is a female donor in good health, serving as a healthy control. The chain uses TRBV4-3 and TRBJ2-3; possibly TRBD2 for D (7 bases). The sample was memory CD4+ T cells from blood. The chain's CDR3 is CASSQDRGRGPPADTQYF. As DNA, the CDR3 is TGCGCCAGCAGCCAAGATCGCGGGCGGGGGCCCCCCGCAGATACGCAGTATTTT.